This T cell receptor (beta chain) was recorded in a study of T cell responses to AZD1222 COVID-19 vaccine (dated by TCRdb to the early 2020s). Regarding the complete study: Because spike-specific TCR depth and breadth did not differ between the two schedules, AZD1222 recipients who got a second dose at roughly 4 weeks were pooled with those who got a second dose at roughly 12 weeks. TCR sequencing covered fewer than 250 trial participants: 200 to 220 given two doses of AZD1222 and 26 given two doses of MenACWY control vaccine. Enrollment into the trials was organized by age into subgroups of 18-55, 56-69 and 70-plus years, and those subgroups contained about 160, 30 and 59 TCR-sequenced participants, respectively.

The paper's findings and limits, for the study overall: Spike-specific TCR breadth and depth rose significantly after two AZD1222 doses compared with day 0 and with MenACWY recipients. Because no samples from the day 14 peak response were available, repertoires could be characterized only after the peak T cell response. In the small 56-69-year group, the increase in depth fell short of significance, most likely because of low power. The whole spike protein was spanned by vaccine-associated CD4 TCRs, and dominant responses were seen in regions 160-218 and 743-854. Participants were mostly white British and included more females than males, and it was suggested by the authors that clonal diversity may have been underestimated. Reportedly, close to half of the unique spike-specific TCRs recognized epitopes lying outside the regions that are mutated in the B.1.351 and B.1.1.7 variants. Conclusions about previously exposed vaccinees are limited, since just six AZD1222 recipients were seropositive for SARS-CoV-2 at baseline.

In regard to this clone: The target of this receptor is not known. No much larger clone exists at a distance of one base, and base qualities are not known.

The time point label of this sample denotes: baseline before first vaccination. Vaccinee samples were obtained from the UK trials COV001 and COV002, which included a single-blind randomized controlled phase 2/3 trial of AZD1222 (ChAdOx1 nCoV-19) in healthy adults. For TCRbeta chain sequencing, PBMC samples from trial participants were taken at day 0 and at day 28 after the second dose. Per the germline V gene (reference sequence), LGHDT is the CDR1 and YNNKEL is the CDR2. Spanning cysteine to phenylalanine, the CDR3 consists of 15 amino acids. Only the CDR3 region is kept as DNA, spanning 45 bases read in frame from base 1. The germline ends are 20 bases apart after V is trimmed by 4 bases and J by 8 bases. The CDR3 regions of human TCRbeta chains were analyzed by immunosequencing. On the authors' methods: Repertoire TCRs were matched against a reference library of SARS-CoV-2-specific TCRs generated with the MIRA antigen-specificity platform. Breadth was defined as the fraction of unique TCRs that were SARS-CoV-2-associated. Depth was defined as the fraction of total T cells that were SARS-CoV-2-associated. Using the MIRA data, each spike-specific TCR was mapped to the spike region that the TCR reacts to and placed in a CD4 or CD8 class. Log10-transformed breadth and depth values were compared by one-way ANOVA with Sidak's multiple comparisons tests. Entries here come from immuneACCESS through TCRdb and include only in-frame sequences with V and J called. Some clones fail to appear in such tables; in the studies checked, an unresolved V gene covers under half of the shortfall, and the cause of the remainder is unknown. V and J calls and clone size are copied from that table; D and trimming were computed from the DNA. The sample table records 170,000 or so clones; 90% of these occur just once. The ten largest clones add up to about 2.8% of the sample.

The specimen comprised peripheral blood, sampled on day 0 of AZD1222 vaccination. The clonotype comes from an adult in good health. Here the chain combines TRBV3-1 (or the pseudogene TRBV3-2) and TRBJ1-1; 5 matching bases give a weak D call of TRBD1. Read as DNA, the sequence is TGTGCCAGCAGCCCGCAGACCGGGGGTTTCAAAGAAGCTTTCTTT. The encoded protein is CASSPQTGGFKEAFF.